This TCR beta chain stems from a study of vaccination effects on CD4 cells after COVID-19. The table came from immunoSEQ multiplex PCR; TCRdb's copy has only in-frame clones and leaves some out. The table lists just under 60,000 clones, around 78% of them singletons. Trimming removed 7 bases from V and 1 base from J, with 14 bases in between. This CDR3 contains 15 residues. The germline CDR1 and CDR2 sequences are SGHTS and YDEGEE. As for this clone: Its antigen is still unknown.

Sequencing in the ViraFEST assay came after antigen-specific CD4+ T cells had been expanded with viral peptide pools, which were used to stimulate PBMC. At the end of 10 days of culture, CD4+ T cells were isolated. Either the mRNA-1273 or the BNT162b2 vaccine was given to participants as two doses. The material was CD4+ T cells from PBMCs cultured with HCoV-OC43 spike peptides, obtained after COVID-19 vaccination. Subset reported: HCoV-OC43 spike overlapping peptide pool stimulation. The sequence was obtained from a human donor who received a COVID-19 vaccine. The V call is TRBV5-8, the J call TRBJ2-2; D remains unclear. The CDR3 region is CASQRGRVNTGELFF. The CDR3 DNA follows: TGTGCCAGCCAGCGTGGCAGAGTGAACACCGGGGAGCTGTTTTTT.